Listed below are T cell receptor beta chains from one sample, sequenced in a study. The data were produced by immunoSEQ multiplex PCR, yet TCRdb's version contains in-frame clones alone and is incomplete. The sample comprises 60,000 to 75,000 clones, approximately 92% of which are singletons, and 4.4% rests with the top ten. The sample consisted of PBMCs. The receptors stem from a man between 35 and 55 years old with rheumatoid arthritis. Each CDR3 is given with its conserved first and last residue. A D gene is named only where the DNA matches it firmly. A clone size is listed for some rows: how often the clone was seen (once, few, many), or a class if it is expanded.

V: TRBV3-1/TRBV3-2
J: TRBJ2-5
D: NA
size: NA
DNA: TGTGCCAGCAGCCCTTCACGGAGGGGGGGCCAGGAGACCCAGTACTTC
CDR3: CASSPSRRGGQETQYF

V: TRBV9
J: TRBJ1-5
D: TRBD1
size: NA
DNA: TGTGCCAGCAGCCCGGGACAGGGAAGGCAGCCCCAGCATTTT
CDR3: CASSPGQGRQPQHF

V: TRBV28
J: TRBJ1-5
D: NA
size: NA
DNA: TGTGCCAGCAGCCGACAGGCGTACAATCAGCCCCAGCATTTT
CDR3: CASSRQAYNQPQHF

V: TRBV6-6
J: TRBJ1-1
D: NA
size: NA
DNA: TGTGCCACAATCCGGGCTGGGGGGGCGAACACTGAAGCTTTCTTT
CDR3: CATIRAGGANTEAFF

V: TRBV19
J: TRBJ1-6
D: NA
size: NA
DNA: TGTGCCAGTAGTATACGAGACGGCGTTAATTCACCCCTCCACTTT
CDR3: CASSIRDGVNSPLHF

V: TRBV11-2
J: TRBJ1-1
D: TRBD1
size: NA
DNA: TGTGCCAGCAGCTTAGATCCCCGGACAGGGGCGGACACTGAAGCTTTCTTT
CDR3: CASSLDPRTGADTEAFF

V: TRBV10-2
J: TRBJ1-1
D: NA
size: NA
DNA: TGCGCCAGCAGTGAATCAGGAATATACACTGAAGCTTTCTTT
CDR3: CASSESGIYTEAFF

V: TRBV3-1/TRBV3-2
J: TRBJ1-4
D: NA
size: NA
DNA: TGTGCCAGCAGCCAAGTCGGGTCAGGGACTAATGAAAAACTGTTTTTT
CDR3: CASSQVGSGTNEKLFF

V: TRBV2
J: TRBJ1-5
D: NA
size: NA
DNA: TGTGCCAGCAGCCACGACGGATGGAATAGCAATCAGCCCCAGCATTTT
CDR3: CASSHDGWNSNQPQHF

V: TRBV7-2
J: TRBJ1-1
D: NA
size: NA
DNA: TGTGCCAGCAGCTTAGAGGGGGGCAGCACTGAAGCTTTCTTT
CDR3: CASSLEGGSTEAFF

V: TRBV18
J: TRBJ1-5
D: NA
size: NA
DNA: TGTGCCAGCTCACCGGACCAAACCCTCAATCAGCCCCAGCATTTT
CDR3: CASSPDQTLNQPQHF

V: TRBV18
J: TRBJ1-1
D: NA
size: once
DNA: TGTGCCAGCTCTGTGGGGGCTACGGCTGAAGCTTTCTTT
CDR3: CASSVGATAEAFF

V: TRBV5-8
J: TRBJ2-1
D: TRBD2
size: NA
DNA: TGTGCCAGCAGTTATAGCGGGGGGGCGTACTACAATGAGCAGTTCTTC
CDR3: CASSYSGGAYYNEQFF

V: TRBV19
J: TRBJ2-1
D: NA
size: NA
DNA: TGTGCCAGTAGTATTGGTGGGGGCAGGAATGAGCAGTTCTTC
CDR3: CASSIGGGRNEQFF

V: TRBV5-1
J: TRBJ2-1
D: NA
size: NA
DNA: TGCGCCAGCAGCTTGTTGAGCTCCTACAATGAGCAGTTCTTC
CDR3: CASSLLSSYNEQFF

V: TRBV7-2
J: TRBJ2-1
D: TRBD2
size: NA
DNA: TGTGCCAGCAGCTTAGAGGCGGGAGGGCTTAATGAGCAGTTCTTC
CDR3: CASSLEAGGLNEQFF

V: TRBV4-1
J: TRBJ2-4
D: NA
size: NA
DNA: TGCGCCAGCTCCCATCTCCAGGAGCCCCCCAAATACTTC
CDR3: CASSHLQEPPKYF

V: TRBV5-1
J: TRBJ2-7
D: TRBD1
size: NA
DNA: TGCGCCAGCAGCATTTGGACAGGCTCCTACGAGCAGTACTTC
CDR3: CASSIWTGSYEQYF

V: TRBV4-3
J: TRBJ2-7
D: NA
size: NA
DNA: TGCGCCAGCAGCCAGTCAGGGGATGGGGGGGACGAGCAGTACTTC
CDR3: CASSQSGDGGDEQYF

V: TRBV3-1/TRBV3-2
J: TRBJ2-6
D: NA
size: NA
DNA: TGTGCCAGCAGCCATGCGCAGGGGACCGGGGCCAACGTCCTGACTTTC
CDR3: CASSHAQGTGANVLTF

V: TRBV5-4
J: TRBJ2-2
D: NA
size: NA
DNA: TGTGCCAGCAGCTCCAAGACAGCTTCGGGAACACCGGGGGAGCTGTTTTTT
CDR3: CASSSKTASGTPGELFF

V: TRBV6-5
J: TRBJ2-2
D: NA
size: NA
DNA: TGTGCCAGCAGTTATTACAGATACACCGGGGAGCTGTTTTTT
CDR3: CASSYYRYTGELFF

V: TRBV7-2
J: TRBJ1-2
D: TRBD1
size: NA
DNA: TGTGCCAGCAGCTCCGGACCGAACAGGGGAAATGGCTACACCTTC
CDR3: CASSSGPNRGNGYTF

V: TRBV7-3
J: TRBJ2-1
D: TRBD1
size: NA
DNA: TGTGCCAGCAGCTTAACCAGCCCGAGGACAGGGTACAATGAGCAGTTCTTC
CDR3: CASSLTSPRTGYNEQFF

V: TRBV5-6
J: TRBJ1-2
D: NA
size: NA
DNA: TGTGCCAGCAGCCGGCAGGGGTCTGACAACTATGGCTACACCTTC
CDR3: CASSRQGSDNYGYTF

V: TRBV6-5
J: TRBJ2-7
D: TRBD1
size: once
DNA: TGTGCCAGCAGGGGAGACAGGGCCGAGCAGTACTTC
CDR3: CASRGDRAEQYF

V: TRBV18
J: TRBJ2-1
D: TRBD1
size: NA
DNA: TGTGCCAGCTCACGCGATCAGGGGGCTGAGCAGTTCTTC
CDR3: CASSRDQGAEQFF